This T cell receptor beta chain originates from a study of OX40 agonist ivuxolimab in advanced cancers. With respect to the entire study: Ivuxolimab was an agonistic, fully human IgG2 monoclonal antibody directed against OX40 (CD134), a costimulatory receptor. Intravenous ivuxolimab was administered to patients every 2 weeks at six dose levels: 0.01, 0.1, 0.3, 1.5, 3 and 10 mg/kg. In the dose-escalation cohort, 82.7% of patients were male, and the mean age was approximately 64 years, with a range of about 23 to 90. Patients were allowed to have had prior anti-PD-1, anti-PD-L1 or anti-CTLA-4 therapy, and around two fifths of the dose-escalation patients had been treated with checkpoint inhibitors. The paper covers the monotherapy dose-escalation part of the phase I ivuxolimab trial, which included N of about 50 patients. Partial responses occurred in three dose-escalation patients: two with cutaneous melanoma and one with hepatocellular carcinoma. Peripheral TCRbeta sequencing was intended to test whether TCR sequence diversity was altered and clonal T-cell expansion was caused by ivuxolimab. Of the roughly 53 patients in dose escalation, 19 had hepatocellular carcinoma, some 15 had melanoma, 9 had renal cell carcinoma and 9 had head and neck cancer.

V is pared back by 0 bases and J by 3 bases, with 6 bases lying between the germline termini. The germline V gene encodes CDR1 SGDLS and CDR2 YYNGEE. The CDR3 goes from the cysteine to the phenylalanine over 14 residues. Only the CDR3 DNA stays, 42 bases, in frame from base 1. Genomic DNA was isolated from the sorted cells so that the TCRbeta CDR3 region could be sequenced. TCRbeta CDR3 regions were sequenced using the immunoSEQ Assay. TCRdb retrieved this table from immuneACCESS and kept in-frame rearrangements only. Not all clones are present; in checked studies, unresolved V genes account for under half, and no reason is known for the remainder. This sample holds about 99,000 clones; more than 95% were observed only once. The ten biggest clones cover 2% to 2.5% of the sample. What the authors observed across the whole study: Low levels of normalized T-cell clonal expansion were also seen in some patients who did not respond. In the 0.1-3.0 mg/kg groups, partial responders were among the patients with the lowest normalized peripheral clonal expansion, particularly in CD8+ T cells. Clonal expansion of both CD4+ and CD8+ blood T cells was observed from baseline to week 6 at doses 0.1 to 3.0 mg/kg. Which antigens the clonally expanded peripheral T cells were specific for was not determined. After ivuxolimab, CD8+ T cells had more expanded clones than CD4+ T cells on average.

The sample holds one count of this clone. It lacks a known antigen. No base-level quality is on record; no much larger clone is a single base apart. The trial excluded patients who had a history of autoimmune disease or were on systemic immunosuppression. In every dose cohort, peripheral blood was drawn for TCR sequencing at baseline, cycle 4 day 1, and cycle 7 day 1. Samples came from an open-label, multicenter, first-in-human phase I dose-escalation trial of ivuxolimab. Adults with locally advanced or metastatic melanoma, renal cell, hepatocellular, or head and neck squamous cell carcinoma were enrolled in the trial. Before TCR sequencing, CD4+ and CD8+ T cells were separately sorted from peripheral blood.

The sequences come from CD4+ or CD8+ T cells sorted from blood, collected in a trial of the OX40 agonist ivuxolimab. The sequence was collected from an adult with an advanced solid tumor such as melanoma, head and neck, liver or kidney cancer. The rearranged segments are TRBV9 and TRBJ2-2, with the D gene too uncertain to name. CDR3 sequence: CASSVEEYTGELFF. The DNA sequence is as follows: TGTGCCAGCAGCGTAGAGGAGTACACCGGGGAGCTGTTTTTT.